The 28 T cell receptor beta chains below come from one sample, sequenced in a study of Ad26.COV2.S vaccination and SARS-CoV-2 variants. Described treatment: roughly 19 received Ad26.COV2.S at low or high dose, single or two shots; roughly 5 received placebo; per-sample allocation not given. Sampling was performed 63 days after the first vaccine or placebo injection. Clones were sequenced by immunoSEQ multiplex PCR, and TCRdb holds only the in-frame ones, with some missing. Of about half a million clones in the sample, about 88% are singletons; the top ten hold 1.7%. The sample here was peripheral blood, taken in a trial of Ad26.COV2.S vaccine versus placebo. The receptors derive from a person between 18 and 65 years old who received the Ad26.COV2.S COVID-19 vaccine or a placebo.

V is TRBV10-1 and J is TRBJ1-1; perhaps TRBD1 as D (6 bases). Germline CDR1 and CDR2: WNHNN and SYGVQD (reference sequence). The CDR3 is 24 residues long. Trimming stripped 5 bases from V and 1 base from J, with 41 bases between. In nucleotides, the CDR3 is TGCGCCAGCAGTTCGGCCTGGGCGCGGGGAATGTTGGGGGCAATCGGACAAAAGAACACTGAAGCTTTCTTT. Translated, it gives CASSSAWARGMLGAIGQKNTEAFF.

The V and J genes are TRBV7-9 and TRBJ2-5, with a tentative D call TRBD1 (5 bases). This CDR3 region has 11 residues. Trimming cost V 2 bases and J 7 bases, with 5 bases left between them. Looked up from germline, CDR1 is SEHNR and CDR2 is FQNEAQ (reference sequence). As DNA, the CDR3 is TGTGCCAGCAGCTTACAGGGGACCCAGTACTTC. This codes for CASSLQGTQYF.

This clone was detected only a few times. The sample holds other DNA sequences that translate to the same CDR3. The J gene is TRBJ1-1, the V gene TRBV30; no firm D call. The CDR3 is 13 amino acids. Trimming stripped 0 bases from V and 1 base from J, with 6 bases between. Per the germline V gene, CDR1 is GTSNPN and CDR2 is SVGIG (reference sequence). The CDR3 loop is CAWSVRGNTEAFF. For the CDR3, the DNA is TGTGCCTGGAGTGTACGGGGGAACACTGAAGCTTTCTTT.

The chain couples TRBV10-2 to TRBJ2-5, with TRBD1 matching 9 bases. This CDR3 is 14 amino acids long. V lost 4 bases, J lost 4 bases, and 4 bases stayed unmatched. Germline CDR1 WSHSY, CDR2 SAAADI. The CDR3 nucleotides are TGCGCCAGCAGTGGGACAGGGGAGGGAGAGACCCAGTACTTC. This codes for CASSGTGEGETQYF.

This clone was seen a handful of times. This sequence joins TRBV7-8 and TRBJ1-1; 7 nucleotides match TRBD1. The V segment lost 0 bases and the J segment 1 base; nucleotides outside the gene matches: 8. Germline CDR1 reads SGHVS; CDR2 reads FQNEAQ. This CDR3 has 17 amino acids. The CDR3 sequence: CASSLAFRDRRNTEAFF. The CDR3 DNA sequence: TGTGCCAGCAGCTTAGCATTCCGGGACAGAAGGAACACTGAAGCTTTCTTT.

The V call is TRBV2, the J call TRBJ2-1; no clear D. Germline CDR1 is SNHLY and CDR2 is FYNNEI. The V end was cut by 4 bases, the J end by 2 bases, with 6 bases between. The CDR3 runs 13 residues. The CDR3 protein is CASSALAYNEQFF. In nucleotides, the CDR3 is TGTGCCAGCAGTGCCTTGGCCTACAATGAGCAGTTCTTC.

V is TRBV7-9 and J is TRBJ2-7, with D perhaps matching TRBD1 (5 bases). Germline V gene sequence: CDR1 SEHNR, CDR2 FQNEAQ (reference sequence). The CDR3 is 15 residues long. Deletions cut 1 base from V and 5 bases from J, with 15 bases between. The CDR3 sequence is CASSLGDGRADEQYF. CDR3 DNA sequence: TGTGCCAGCAGCTTAGGCGACGGCAGGGCGGACGAGCAGTACTTC.

The chain recombines TRBV7-9 with TRBJ2-7; D is unresolved. V lost 1 base, J lost 0 bases, and 10 bases lay in between. CDR3 size: 15 residues. In germline, CDR1 is SEHNR, CDR2 FQNEAQ (reference sequence). The CDR3 reads CASSLVGYGSYEQYF. DNA of the CDR3: TGTGCCAGCAGCTTAGTCGGCTACGGCTCCTACGAGCAGTACTTC.

This clone has a single count. The chain joins TRBV5-1 to TRBJ1-1, with a tentative D call TRBD1 (5 bases). CDR1 and CDR2 (germline): SGHRS, YFSETQ. The CDR3 has 15 residues. V was pared by 4 bases and J by 2 bases, with 15 bases between. CDR3 sequence: CASSRTGTENTEAFF. The CDR3 DNA reads TGCGCCAGCAGCCGGACCGGGACGGAAAACACTGAAGCTTTCTTT.

The V and J genes are TRBV30 and TRBJ1-1; 7 bases map to TRBD1. CDR1 GTSNPN and CDR2 SVGIG come from the germline V gene (reference sequence). J gave up 4 bases and V 2 bases, and 7 bases lay outside the gene matches. CDR3 length equals 14 residues. The CDR3 loop is CAWSHRGAGTEAFF. CDR3 sequence (DNA): TGTGCCTGGAGTCACAGGGGCGCTGGCACTGAAGCTTTCTTT.

The rearrangement uses TRBV28 and TRBJ1-2; D perhaps matches TRBD1 (5 bases). The CDR3 consists of 13 residues. Looked up from germline, CDR1 is MDHEN and CDR2 is SYDVKM. The V end was cut by 5 bases, the J end by 5 bases, with 12 bases between. CDR3 sequence (DNA): TGTGCCAGCAGTCACCCCGGGACGTATGGCTACACCTTC. It encodes CASSHPGTYGYTF.

The rearrangement joins TRBV5-1 to TRBJ1-4; possible D gene TRBD1, 6 bases. The CDR3 loop spans 13 amino acids. V lost 8 bases to trimming and J lost 8 bases, with 16 bases between them. The germline V gene has CDR1 SGHRS and CDR2 YFSETQ. The DNA of the CDR3 is TGCGCCAGTCAACAGGGTTTAGGGGAAAAACTGTTTTTT. Amino acid sequence: CASQQGLGEKLFF.

The chain recombines TRBV5-1 with TRBJ2-5; 10 bases are a match to TRBD1. From germline, CDR1 is SGHRS and CDR2 YFSETQ. The V gene end was trimmed by 4 bases and the J gene end by 5 bases; junction bases not matched to a gene: 2. The CDR3 runs to 13 residues. The CDR3 loop is CASSGTGVETQYF. CDR3 sequence (DNA): TGCGCCAGCAGCGGGACAGGGGTTGAGACCCAGTACTTC. Full variable domain (rest looked up from reference TRBV5-1 and TRBJ2-5): KAGVTQTPRYLIKTRGQQVTLSCSPISGHRSVSWYQQTPGQGLQFLFEYFSETQRNKGNFPGRFSGRQFSNSRSEMNVSTLELGDSALYLCASSGTGVETQYFGPGTRLLVL.

The rearrangement uses TRBV5-6 and TRBJ2-1, with D tentatively TRBD2 (7 bases). The ends were cut back, 9 bases at V and 2 bases at J, with 21 bases in the middle. Germline V gives CDR1 SGHDT, CDR2 YYEEEE. The CDR3 is 16 residues long. CDR3 amino acids: CATGGPRAETYNEQFF. In DNA, the CDR3 is TGTGCCACCGGGGGGCCTAGGGCTGAGACCTACAATGAGCAGTTCTTC. Supplemented by reference TRBV5-6 and TRBJ2-1, the full variable domain reads DAGVTQSPTHLIKTRGQQVTLRCSPKSGHDTVSWYQQALGQGPQFIFQYYEEEERQRGNFPDRFSGHQFPNYSSELNVNALLLGDSALYLCATGGPRAETYNEQFFGPGTRLTVL.

This chain uses TRBV18 with TRBJ1-1, with 7 bases identical to TRBD1. V lost 3 bases and J lost 4; bases outside the gene matches: 5. The CDR3 loop spans 14 amino acids. The V gene's germline CDR1 is KGHSH and CDR2 LQKENI. The DNA of the CDR3 is TGTGCCAGCTCACCCCTTGACAGGGTCACTGAAGCTTTCTTT. It specifies CASSPLDRVTEAFF.

The V call is TRBV6-5, the J call TRBJ2-7; D is unclear. Germline loops: CDR1 MNHEY, CDR2 SVGAGI. This CDR3 is built from 16 residues. The V gene lost 4 bases and the J gene lost 2 bases, with 18 bases spanning the gap. The CDR3 spells CASSSRPGGETYEQYF. CDR3 DNA: TGTGCCAGCAGTTCTCGGCCTGGTGGAGAAACCTACGAGCAGTACTTC.

V and J are TRBV3-1 (or the pseudogene TRBV3-2) and TRBJ1-6; D call uncertain. The CDR3 runs 16 residues. The V and J ends lost 2 bases and 3 bases respectively, with 11 bases between them. CDR1 LGHDT and CDR2 YNNKEL come from the germline V gene (reference sequence). CDR3 protein: CASSQSKAHYNSPLHF. The CDR3 bases are TGTGCCAGCAGCCAATCAAAAGCGCACTATAATTCACCCCTCCACTTT.

The chain carries TRBV3-1 (or the pseudogene TRBV3-2) and TRBJ1-2; TRBD1 matches 9 bases. Losses at the gene ends were 0 bases for V and 3 bases for J; bases not matched to a gene: 5. Germline CDR1 is LGHDT and CDR2 is YNNKEL (reference sequence). This CDR3 comprises 16 residues. The CDR3 loop reads CASSQDSGQGYYGYTF. The CDR3 bases are TGTGCCAGCAGCCAAGATTCTGGACAGGGGTACTATGGCTACACCTTC.

The chain combines TRBV29-1 with TRBJ1-1; D possibly corresponds to TRBD1 (6 bases). This CDR3 contains 13 residues. Germline CDR1 SQVTM, CDR2 ANQGSEA. Between the trimmed V and J ends, which lost 7 bases and 0 bases, there was a span of 12 bases. CDR3 coding DNA: TGCAGCGCTGGACAGACCATGAACACTGAAGCTTTCTTT. Translating it yields CSAGQTMNTEAFF.

The chain joins TRBV13 to TRBJ2-7, with D uncertain. CDR1 and CDR2 from the germline V gene are PRHDT and FYEKMQ (reference sequence). CDR3 size: 14 residues. V was trimmed by 5 bases and J by 2 bases, leaving 13 bases between them. As DNA, the CDR3 is TGTGCCAGCAGCGCGGCGACCGCTACCTACGAGCAGTACTTC. This sequence encodes CASSAATATYEQYF.

V usage is TRBV11-2 and J usage is TRBJ2-1, with 7 bases that match TRBD2. Looked up from germline, CDR1 is SGHAT and CDR2 is FQNNGV. The CDR3 is made up of 15 amino acids. After removal of 3 bases from V and 0 bases from J, the junction contained 2 bases not matched to a gene. The CDR3 sequence: CASSFGTISYNEQFF. The CDR3 bases are TGTGCCAGCAGCTTCGGGACTATCTCCTACAATGAGCAGTTCTTC.

This clone appeared once. The rearrangement links TRBV9 to TRBJ2-2, with D maybe TRBD1 (5 bases). Trimming cost V 0 bases and J 2 bases, with 14 bases left between them. Per the germline V gene, CDR1 is SGDLS and CDR2 is YYNGEE. CDR3 length: 17 amino acids. Here the CDR3 reads CASSVVRESLNTGELFF. In DNA form, the CDR3 reads TGTGCCAGCAGCGTAGTCAGGGAAAGCCTCAACACCGGGGAGCTGTTTTTT.

The CDR3 here is CASTPSIAAGELFF. The CDR3 nucleotides are TGTGCCAGCACTCCATCTATTGCCGCCGGGGAGCTGTTTTTT. The chain carries TRBV7-2 and TRBJ2-2; unclear D gene. The V end lost 7 bases, the J end lost 6 bases, and 15 bases lay between the germline ends. The CDR3 length is 14 residues. In germline, CDR1 is SGHTA, CDR2 FQGNSA.

This clone was observed a handful of times. The genes are TRBV5-5 and TRBJ1-2; D remains unclear. The CDR3 totals 15 residues. Trimming pared 2 bases from V and 3 bases from J, leaving 14 bases between. The germline V gene has CDR1 SGHKS and CDR2 YYEKEE (reference sequence). In nucleotides, the CDR3 is TGTGCCAGCAGCTTAATGCCAGGTTCAGACTATGGCTACACCTTC. Translating it yields CASSLMPGSDYGYTF.

The chain uses TRBV4-1 and TRBJ2-5, with D possibly matching TRBD2 (7 bases). The length of the CDR3 is 16 residues. The germline V and J ends were trimmed by 0 bases and 7 bases, with 18 bases remaining between them. Germline V gene lookup returns CDR1 MGHRA and CDR2 YSYEKL. CDR3 amino acids: CASSQDWEGGRGTQYF. CDR3 sequence (DNA): TGCGCCAGCAGCCAAGATTGGGAGGGGGGAAGGGGGACCCAGTACTTC.

This chain connects TRBV3-1 (or the pseudogene TRBV3-2) to TRBJ1-4, with D hard to call. This CDR3 has 15 amino acids. The V gene lost 0 bases and the J gene lost 10 bases, with 15 bases spanning the gap. CDR1 and CDR2 (germline): LGHDT, YNNKEL (reference sequence). The CDR3 here is CASSQDRGDLGKLFF. CDR3 in DNA: TGTGCCAGCAGCCAAGATCGCGGAGATTTGGGAAAACTGTTTTTT.

The chain combines TRBV23-1 with TRBJ1-5, with 9 bases matching TRBD1. TRBV23-1 is annotated as an ORF whose role is uncertain. This CDR3 has 13 residues. The CDR3 loop is CTNTGGGNQPQHF. The CDR3 DNA follows: TGCACCAACACAGGGGGCGGCAATCAGCCCCAGCATTTT.

This chain uses TRBV28 with TRBJ2-7; no firm D call. CDR3 length: 12 residues. Trimming cost V 4 bases and J 7 bases, with 11 bases left between them. CDR1 is MDHEN and CDR2 is SYDVKM in the germline V gene. The CDR3 reads CASSWATKEQYF. Here the CDR3 DNA reads TGTGCCAGCAGTTGGGCCACAAAGGAGCAGTACTTC. Supplemented by reference TRBV28 and TRBJ2-7, the full variable domain reads DVKVTQSSRYLVKRTGEKVFLECVQDMDHENMFWYRQDPGLGLRLIYFSYDVKMKEKGDIPEGYSVSREKKERFSLILESASTNQTSMYLCASSWATKEQYFGPGTRLTVT.